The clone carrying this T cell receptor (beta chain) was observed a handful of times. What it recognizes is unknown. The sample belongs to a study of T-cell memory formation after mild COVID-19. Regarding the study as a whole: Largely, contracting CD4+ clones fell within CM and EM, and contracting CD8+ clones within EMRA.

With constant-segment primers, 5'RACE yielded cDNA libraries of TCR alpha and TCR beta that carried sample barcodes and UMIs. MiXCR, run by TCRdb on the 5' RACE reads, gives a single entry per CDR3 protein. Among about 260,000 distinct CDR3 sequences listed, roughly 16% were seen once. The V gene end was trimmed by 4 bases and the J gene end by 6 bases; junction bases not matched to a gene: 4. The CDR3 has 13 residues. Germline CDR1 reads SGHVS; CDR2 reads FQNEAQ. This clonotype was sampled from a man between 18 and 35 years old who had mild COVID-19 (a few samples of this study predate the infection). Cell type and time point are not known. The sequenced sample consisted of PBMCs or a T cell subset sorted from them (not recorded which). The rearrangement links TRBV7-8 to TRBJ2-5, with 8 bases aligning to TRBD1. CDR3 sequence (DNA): TGTGCCAGCAGCTCTCGACAGGGGCAGACCCAGTACTTC. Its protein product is CASSSRQGQTQYF.